This is a list of T cell receptor beta chains from one sample in a study of blood T cells in healthy people across ages. Using its own MiXCR run on the 5' RACE reads, TCRdb lists one record per CDR3 protein. The table lists 650,000 to 700,000 distinct CDR3 sequences, roughly 32% of them singletons. Material: blood. The receptors were sampled from a woman of 80 years or more in good health. CDR3s include the opening cysteine and the closing phenylalanine or tryptophan. The D gene is left open where the match is weak. The size entry is marked missing in some rows and otherwise reads once, few, many or a size class.

TRBV3-1	NA	NA	TRBJ1-1	CASSQGLGNTEAFF	TGTGCCAGCAGCCAAGGCTTAGGGAACACTGAAGCTTTCTTT
TRBV20-1	many	NA	TRBJ1-1	CSANPGQFNTEAFF	TGCAGTGCTAATCCCGGACAGTTTAACACTGAAGCTTTCTTT
TRBV4-3	many	NA	TRBJ2-5	CASSPRGGSQETQYF	TGCGCCAGCAGCCCCCGTGGAGGCTCACAAGAGACCCAGTACTTC
TRBV6-5	few	TRBD1	TRBJ1-1	CASSYPRTGGSGTEAFF	TGTGCCAGCAGTTACCCAAGGACAGGGGGCTCTGGCACTGAAGCTTTCTTT
TRBV4-3	many	NA	TRBJ1-4	CASSQESWGRPNEKLFF	TGCGCCAGCAGCCAAGAAAGCTGGGGGCGGCCTAATGAAAAACTGTTTTTT
TRBV20-1	many	NA	TRBJ1-2	CSARDRHRFYGYTF	TGCAGTGCTAGAGATCGGCACAGATTCTATGGCTACACCTTC
TRBV19	many	NA	TRBJ2-7	CASSTDRTTYEQYF	TGTGCCAGTAGTACCGACAGGACGACCTACGAGCAGTACTTC
TRBV21-1	many	NA	TRBJ2-5	CASSNRGARMGETQYF	TGTGCCAGCAGTAACAGGGGCGCCCGGATGGGGGAGACCCAGTACTTC
TRBV6-6	few	TRBD1	TRBJ1-1	CASSYPRQGMNTEAFF	TGTGCCAGCAGTTACCCAAGACAGGGGATGAACACTGAAGCTTTCTTT
TRBV10-3	many	TRBD2	TRBJ2-2	CAISLRTSGVNTGELFF	TGTGCCATCAGCCTGCGGACTAGCGGGGTGAACACCGGGGAGCTGTTTTTT
TRBV14	NA	NA	TRBJ2-5	CASSQRYESEIQETQYF	TGTGCCAGCAGCCAACGCTATGAGTCCGAAATTCAAGAGACCCAGTACTTC
TRBV5-1	NA	NA	TRBJ1-3	CASSLERPSGNTIYF	TGCGCCAGCAGCTTGGAGAGGCCCTCTGGAAACACCATATATTTT
TRBV10-3	many	TRBD1	TRBJ2-3	CAIQETGVTDTQYF	TGTGCCATACAGGAGACAGGGGTGACAGATACGCAGTATTTT
TRBV20-1	NA	NA	TRBJ2-7	CSAEKGLTYEQYF	TGCAGTGCGGAGAAGGGGTTGACCTACGAGCAGTACTTC
TRBV5-5	few	TRBD2	TRBJ2-3	CASSRIAGVSTDTQYF	TGTGCCAGCAGCAGAATAGCGGGGGTCAGCACAGATACGCAGTATTTT
TRBV20-1	few	TRBD1	TRBJ2-5	CSASPTGGVETQYF	TGCAGTGCTAGTCCCACAGGGGGCGTAGAGACCCAGTACTTC
TRBV6-2/TRBV6-3	NA	NA	TRBJ1-4	CASSLRGRERLFF	TGTGCCAGCAGTCTCCGCGGCAGGGAAAGACTGTTTTTT
TRBV6-2/TRBV6-3	NA	NA	TRBJ1-5	CASSYSGTARNQPQHF	TGTGCCAGCAGTTACAGCGGGACGGCTAGGAATCAGCCCCAGCATTTT
TRBV7-2	few	TRBD1	TRBJ1-4	CASSWQGAANEKLFF	TGTGCCAGCAGCTGGCAGGGGGCGGCTAATGAAAAACTGTTTTTT
TRBV20-1	NA	NA	TRBJ2-3	CSAFSGTDPTDTQYF	TGCAGTGCCTTTTCAGGGACCGATCCCACAGATACGCAGTATTTT
TRBV5-6	many	NA	TRBJ1-2	CASSLGHPGHGYTF	TGTGCCAGCAGCTTGGGACACCCCGGCCATGGCTACACCTTC
TRBV7-2	NA	TRBD1	TRBJ1-1	CASSSSGQGFTEAFF	TGTGCCAGCAGCTCCAGTGGACAGGGATTTACTGAAGCTTTCTTT